This T cell receptor beta chain was documented in a study of control samples from healthy donors and cancer patients (TCRdb year 2020). A single count supports this clone. It lacks a known antigen. The sample holds no much larger clone one base away, and base qualities are not on file. Libraries were made using the immunoSEQ multiplex PCR assay. As stored in TCRdb, this immuneACCESS dataset retains in-frame rearrangements with V and J assigned. A fraction of the clones does not appear; measured against another copy, unresolved V genes explain less than half of the discrepancy, and the remainder lacks a known reason. The sample includes about 150,000 clones, with 85% to 95% observed a single time. The ten largest account for 2% to 2.5% of the sample. Based on the germline V gene, the CDR1 and CDR2 sequences are SGHRS and YFSETQ. From V the trimming removes 6 bases and from J it removes 0 bases, while the gene matches leave 6 bases of the junction unaccounted for. Counted from cysteine to phenylalanine, this CDR3 has 14 amino acids. CDR3 DNA only is kept here, 42 bases in frame from base 1.

The sequence came from a man between 45 and 60 years old in good health. This receptor chain uses TRBV5-1 and TRBJ2-7, and TRBD1 aligns with 7 junction nucleotides. Sequencing was carried out using blood. DNA sequence: TGCGCCAGCAAGGGGGCCCCAAGCTCCTACGAGCAGTACTTC. Its protein reads: CASKGAPSSYEQYF. The full variable domain, with segments outside the CDR3 supplied by the reference TRBV5-1 and TRBJ2-7 proteins, appears as KAGVTQTPRYLIKTRGQQVTLSCSPISGHRSVSWYQQTPGQGLQFLFEYFSETQRNKGNFPGRFSGRQFSNSRSEMNVSTLELGDSALYLCASKGAPSSYEQYFGPGTRLTVT.